Shown below are 18 T cell receptor beta chains from a single sample sequenced in a study of blood T cell repertoires in COVID-19. TCRdb keeps only in-frame clones here, not all; method: immunoSEQ multiplex PCR. Counted here are 270,000 or so clones, roughly 79% occurring once; the ten biggest clones make up over 2.5%. Sequencing input: peripheral blood. These receptors were taken from a woman aged 60 to 75 with active or convalescent COVID-19.

The V call is TRBV6-2 or TRBV6-3, the J call TRBJ1-2; 8 bases line up with TRBD1. V was pared by 6 bases and J by 2 bases, with 8 bases of the junction left unmatched. The CDR3 covers 15 residues. Germline assignment: CDR1 MNHEY and CDR2 SVGEGT. This CDR3 reads CASSAAGGANYGYTF. As DNA, the CDR3 is TGTGCCAGCAGCGCCGCAGGGGGCGCCAACTATGGCTACACCTTC.

The chain has TRBV7-7 and TRBJ2-3, with a weak D call TRBD2 (5 bases). Trimming removed 5 bases from V and 3 bases from J, with 18 bases in between. This CDR3 comprises 16 residues. Germline CDR1 SSHAT, CDR2 FNYEAQ (reference sequence). DNA of the CDR3: TGTGCCAGCAGCCCCCGGGGTCAACCGGATACAGATACGCAGTATTTT. Protein product: CASSPRGQPDTDTQYF.

V is TRBV14 and J is TRBJ2-1, with TRBD2 matching over 8 bases. This CDR3 has 15 residues. From germline, CDR1 is SGHDN and CDR2 FVKESK. The V and J ends lost 4 bases and 4 bases, in that order; junction bases with no gene match: 6. The CDR3 nucleotides are TGTGCCAGCAGCCCGTACGGGGGGGGTTACAATGAGCAGTTCTTC. Translated, it gives CASSPYGGGYNEQFF.

The rearrangement joins TRBV27 to TRBJ1-2; possibly TRBD1 for D (5 bases). V gave up 4 bases and J gave up 1 base, with 19 bases separating them. CDR3 length: 17 residues. Germline values: CDR1 MNHEY, CDR2 SMNVEV (reference sequence). This CDR3 reads CASSSTGAQFLNYGYTF. The DNA for the CDR3 is TGTGCCAGCAGTTCCACAGGAGCCCAATTCCTTAACTATGGCTACACCTTC.

This chain links TRBV19 with TRBJ2-3; possibly TRBD2 for D (6 bases). CDR1 is LNHDA and CDR2 is SQIVND in the germline V gene (reference sequence). CDR3 length: 16 residues. V lost 3 bases and J 3 bases, leaving 16 bases between the germline ends. This chain's CDR3 is CASSIGASVGTDTQYF. CDR3 coding DNA: TGTGCCAGTAGTATCGGCGCTAGCGTGGGGACAGATACGCAGTATTTT.

This chain uses TRBV6-2 or TRBV6-3 with TRBJ1-1; D possibly corresponds to TRBD1 (6 bases). The CDR3 runs to 16 residues. The germline gives CDR1 MNHEY, CDR2 SVGEGT. V dropped 5 bases and J dropped 0 bases, with 16 bases sitting between them. CDR3 region: CASSPPRQAMNTEAFF. The CDR3 region has the DNA TGTGCCAGCAGTCCCCCGAGACAGGCCATGAACACTGAAGCTTTCTTT.

The chain joins TRBV7-2 to TRBJ2-7, with a possible D match to TRBD2 (5 bases). Per germline, CDR1 SGHTA and CDR2 FQGNSA. This CDR3 comprises 14 residues. The ends were cut back, 0 bases at V and 5 bases at J, with 11 bases in the middle. CDR3 in DNA: TGTGCCAGCAGCTTAGCGATAGGGAGCCACGAGCAGTACTTC. This codes for CASSLAIGSHEQYF.

With respect to this clone: At one boundary the junction diverges from the germline segment, which might be a read error. The chain joins TRBV7-7 to TRBJ1-1; 7 nucleotides line up with TRBD1. Germline V lookup: CDR1 SSHAT, CDR2 FNYEAQ (reference sequence). The CDR3 has 13 amino acids. The CDR3 here is CASSQRQGTEAFF. CDR3 nucleotide sequence: TGTGCTAGCAGCCAAAGACAGGGCACTGAAGCTTTCTTT.

This clone has a single count. This chain links TRBV19 with TRBJ2-1, with TRBD1 matching 10 bases. This CDR3 is built from 15 residues. In germline, CDR1 is LNHDA, CDR2 SQIVND (reference sequence). The V gene end was trimmed by 9 bases and the J gene end by 3 bases; junction bases not matched to a gene: 8. The CDR3 bases are TGTGCCAGCCAGTCAGGGACAGGGGACTACAATGAGCAGTTCTTC. Its protein is CASQSGTGDYNEQFF.

V usage is TRBV24-1 and J usage is TRBJ1-5; TRBD1 matches at 10 bases. J was trimmed by 2 bases and V by 0 bases; bases with no gene match: 9. CDR3 size: 19 residues. The germline gives CDR1 KGHDR, CDR2 SFDVKD. CDR3 sequence (DNA): TGTGCCACCAGTGATTTGCAGGGACAGGGGTTTTTAGGCAATCAGCCCCAGCATTTT. It specifies CATSDLQGQGFLGNQPQHF.

This clone turned up a few times. The CDR3 region has the DNA TGTGCCAGCAGTTCCCCTGAGCGGGGGTACTACGAGCAGTACTTC. Protein: CASSSPERGYYEQYF. The V and J genes are TRBV27 and TRBJ2-7, with TRBD2 identical over 8 bases. Germline V lookup: CDR1 MNHEY, CDR2 SMNVEV (reference sequence). CDR3 length equals 15 residues. V shed 4 bases and J 3 bases; nucleotides not matched to a gene: 8.

As for this clone: One junction end disagrees with the germline gene, perhaps due to a read error. This chain links TRBV28 with TRBJ2-1; 8 bases are shared with TRBD1. Germline V gene data show CDR1 as MDHEN and CDR2 as SYDVKM. The CDR3 has 15 residues. DNA for the CDR3: TGTGCCAGCAGTTTCGCGGGACAGGCCTATAATGAGCAGTTCTTC. It specifies CASSFAGQAYNEQFF.

V gene TRBV18 combines with J gene TRBJ2-2, with 8 bases matching TRBD2. The J segment lost 6 bases and the V segment lost 6 bases, leaving 3 bases of the junction unmatched. CDR3 size: 13 residues. The germline CDR1 and CDR2 sequences are KGHSH and LQKENI. The CDR3 reads CASSTSGPGELFF. In DNA form, the CDR3 reads TGTGCCAGCTCTACTAGCGGCCCCGGGGAGCTGTTTTTT.

The chain employs TRBV29-1 and TRBJ1-1; no definite D call. The CDR3 spans 10 residues. Trimming cost V 5 bases and J 9 bases, with 10 bases left between them. Germline V CDR1 and CDR2: SQVTM, ANQGSEA. The CDR3 bases are TGCAGCGTTTCAGAAACACAAGCTTTCTTT. As protein: CSVSETQAFF.

J is TRBJ2-2 and V is TRBV5-6; TRBD1 might be the D (5 bases). Deletions cut 4 bases from V and 2 bases from J, with 9 bases between. Germline values: CDR1 SGHDT, CDR2 YYEEEE. The CDR3 is 14 amino acids. CDR3 amino acids: CASSIGQNTGELFF. DNA of the CDR3: TGTGCCAGCAGCATTGGACAAAACACCGGGGAGCTGTTTTTT.

This rearrangement joins TRBV19 to TRBJ1-1; D is uncertain. Germline V lookup: CDR1 LNHDA, CDR2 SQIVND (reference sequence). Trimming stripped 5 bases from V and 3 bases from J, with 10 bases between. This CDR3 region has 13 residues. CDR3 sequence (DNA): TGTGCCAGTAGTCTACAGAAGGACACTGAAGCTTTCTTT. Amino acid sequence: CASSLQKDTEAFF.

V is TRBV27 and J is TRBJ1-5; 7 bases are a match to TRBD1. Germline CDR1 and CDR2: MNHEY and SMNVEV (reference sequence). V gave up 6 bases and J gave up 6 bases; unmatched junction bases: 5. The CDR3 extends over 13 amino acids. The CDR3 DNA reads as TGTGCCAGCAGACAGGGGCTCTTTCAGCCCCAGCATTTT. Translation gives CASRQGLFQPQHF.

This chain joins TRBV4-3 and TRBJ2-6, with D hard to call. V lost 0 bases to trimming and J lost 0 bases, with 9 bases between them. CDR3 length: 17 residues. Germline V gene sequence: CDR1 LGHNA, CDR2 YSLEER. Here the CDR3 reads CASSQDRSDSGANVLTF. CDR3 nucleotide sequence: TGCGCCAGCAGCCAAGATCGAAGCGACTCTGGGGCCAACGTCCTGACTTTC.